Presented here are 29 T cell receptor beta chains from one specimen sequenced in a study of cytotoxic CD8 clonotypes in ibrutinib-treated CLL. Assay used: immunoSEQ multiplex PCR; TCRdb lists only in-frame clones, some missing. This table has 40,000 or so clones, 70% appearing once. Sequencing was performed on PBMCs, taken at disease progression, from a patient treated with ibrutinib. The receptors here all came from a human donor with chronic lymphocytic leukemia.

The chain employs TRBV2 and TRBJ1-1; D is possibly TRBD1 (5 bases). CDR1 is SNHLY, CDR2 FYNNEI, per germline. Trimming cost V 8 bases and J 1 base, with 14 bases left between them. This CDR3 contains 14 residues. The CDR3 protein is CASPRQNPNTEAFF. Here the CDR3 DNA reads TGTGCCAGCCCCAGACAGAATCCGAACACTGAAGCTTTCTTT.

This chain connects TRBV27 to TRBJ1-5, with unresolved D. The germline CDR1 and CDR2 sequences are MNHEY and SMNVEV (reference sequence). The CDR3 runs to 14 residues. V was trimmed by 5 bases and J by 0 bases, leaving 8 bases between them. The CDR3 loop reads CASSPQVSNQPQHF. The CDR3 DNA reads as TGTGCCAGCAGTCCTCAGGTTAGCAATCAGCCCCAGCATTTT.

The chain couples TRBV15 to TRBJ1-5; unclear D gene. Deletions cut 3 bases from V and 6 bases from J, with 9 bases between. CDR3 length equals 13 residues. Germline V gene lookup returns CDR1 LNHNV and CDR2 YYDKDF (reference sequence). This CDR3 reads CATSRARVQPQHF. CDR3 sequence (DNA): TGTGCCACCAGCAGGGCCAGAGTTCAGCCCCAGCATTTT.

The chain combines TRBV6-5 with TRBJ2-5; 8 bases align to TRBD2. CDR3 size: 13 residues. Trimming cost V 6 bases and J 3 bases; bases outside gene matches: 3. Germline CDR1 MNHEY, CDR2 SVGAGI. In DNA form, the CDR3 reads TGTGCCAGCAGACCCGGGGGGGAAGAGACCCAGTACTTC. Translated, it gives CASRPGGEETQYF.

With respect to this clone: At one of its ends the junction is not consistent with the germline gene, which may arise from a read error. The V gene is TRBV7-7, the J gene TRBJ2-5; 10 nucleotides match TRBD2. The V gene's germline CDR1 is SSHAT and CDR2 FNYEAQ (reference sequence). The CDR3 is 15 amino acids. CDR3 sequence: CASSLQRGGQETQYF. For the CDR3, the DNA is TGTGCTAGCAGCTTGCAGCGGGGGGGACAAGAGACCCAGTACTTC. The full variable domain, rest sourced from reference TRBV7-7 and TRBJ2-5, is GAGVSQSPRYKVTKRGQDVTLRCDPISSHATLYWYQQALGQGPEFLTYFNYEAQPDKSGLPSDRFSAERPEGSISTLTIQRTEQRDSAMYRCASSLQRGGQETQYFGPGTRLLVL.

The chain employs TRBV5-1 and TRBJ2-1; weak D call: TRBD2 (5 bases). Trimming pared 6 bases from V and 1 base from J, leaving 14 bases between. The CDR3 sequence is 15 residues long. The germline CDR1 and CDR2 sequences are SGHRS and YFSETQ. The CDR3, as DNA: TGCGCCAGCATCTTATCCCCGGGATCCTACAATGAGCAGTTCTTC. Residues: CASILSPGSYNEQFF.

The rearrangement links TRBV18 to TRBJ1-1, with 7 bases aligning to TRBD1. Germline lookup yields CDR1 KGHSH and CDR2 LQKENI. The V and J ends lost 1 base and 6 bases, in that order; junction bases with no gene match: 8. The CDR3 has 15 amino acids. In nucleotides, the CDR3 is TGTGCCAGCTCACCACGGACAGGTGAAATCGCTGAAGCTTTCTTT. Translating it yields CASSPRTGEIAEAFF. The variable domain in full, with the rest retrieved from reference TRBV18 and TRBJ1-1, is NAGVMQNPRHLVRRRGQEARLRCSPMKGHSHVYWYRQLPEEGLKFMVYLQKENIIDESGMPKERFSAEFPKEGPSILRIQQVVRGDSAAYFCASSPRTGEIAEAFFGQGTRLTVV.

The chain joins TRBV4-1 to TRBJ2-5; TRBD2 aligns across 7 bases. Germline V lookup: CDR1 MGHRA, CDR2 YSYEKL. There are 13 residues in the CDR3. The V and J ends lost 4 bases and 5 bases, in that order; junction bases with no gene match: 4. CDR3 coding DNA: TGCGCCAGCAGCCTGACGGGAGGCGAGACCCAGTACTTC. Its protein is CASSLTGGETQYF.

The chain uses TRBV2 and TRBJ1-1; 8 positions match TRBD1. The CDR3 is made up of 14 amino acids. Trimming took 6 bases from V and 4 from J; bases not matched to a gene: 7. Germline V gives CDR1 SNHLY, CDR2 FYNNEI. CDR3 coding DNA: TGTGCCAGCAGGGTGACAGGGGTTAGCACTGAAGCTTTCTTT. Translating gives CASRVTGVSTEAFF.

The rearrangement uses TRBV7-8 and TRBJ2-7; D is uncertain. The ends were cut back, 3 bases at V and 3 bases at J, with 9 bases in the middle. Germline CDR1 reads SGHVS; CDR2 reads FQNEAQ. The CDR3 length is 13 residues. The CDR3 sequence is CASSFSTFYEQYF. In DNA form, the CDR3 reads TGTGCCAGCAGCTTCTCCACCTTCTACGAGCAGTACTTC. Full variable domain (rest looked up from reference TRBV7-8 and TRBJ2-7): GAGVSQSPRYKVAKRGQDVALRCDPISGHVSLFWYQQALGQGPEFLTYFQNEAQLDKSGLPSDRFFAERPEGSVSTLKIQRTQQEDSAVYLCASSFSTFYEQYFGPGTRLTVT.

The rearrangement uses TRBV19 and TRBJ1-1; D ambiguous. CDR1 LNHDA and CDR2 SQIVND come from the germline V gene (reference sequence). The CDR3 loop spans 14 amino acids. The ends were cut back, 6 bases at V and 3 bases at J, with 14 bases in the middle. Here the CDR3 DNA reads TGTGCCAGTAGGGCCCGTGGGTTGTACACTGAAGCTTTCTTT. As protein: CASRARGLYTEAFF.

This clone was seen a handful of times. V is TRBV7-9 and J is TRBJ2-7, with D perhaps assigned TRBD1 or TRBD2 (5 bases each). CDR1 and CDR2 from the germline V gene are SEHNR and FQNEAQ (reference sequence). The CDR3 sequence is 14 residues long. The ends were cut back, 5 bases at V and 0 bases at J, with 11 bases in the middle. The CDR3 region has the DNA TGTGCCAGCAGCCTAGAGGGGAGCTCCTACGAGCAGTACTTC. This codes for CASSLEGSSYEQYF.

This clone was detected only once. The chain couples TRBV6-6 to TRBJ1-2, with a weak D call TRBD1 (5 bases). Trimming took off 6 bases at V and 6 bases at J, with 14 bases between the two ends. Looked up from germline, CDR1 is MNHNY and CDR2 is SVGAGI (reference sequence). The CDR3 covers 13 residues. The CDR3 spells CASSPPSGHGYTF. CDR3 nucleotides: TGTGCCAGCAGCCCCCCATCGGGGCATGGCTACACCTTC.

Only one count was recorded for this clone. The rearrangement links TRBV9 to TRBJ1-2; D is unclear. With 3 bases removed from V and 8 bases from J, the gap between germline ends came to 14 bases. The CDR3 has 13 amino acids. The germline V gene has CDR1 SGDLS and CDR2 YYNGEE. The CDR3, as DNA: TGTGCCAGCAGCGATAGATCGGGCGAGGGCTACACCTTC. The encoded protein is CASSDRSGEGYTF.

The V and J genes are TRBV11-3 and TRBJ2-7; 7 bases map to TRBD2. The junction had 7 bases not matched to a gene; V was cut back by 4 bases and J by 1 base. CDR3 length: 15 residues. Looked up from germline, CDR1 is SGHNT and CDR2 is YENEEA. For the CDR3, the DNA is TGTGCCAGCAGCTCCGAGGGAGGGAAGTCCTACGAGCAGTACTTC. It encodes CASSSEGGKSYEQYF.

The chain uses TRBV14 and TRBJ1-1; TRBD1 matches 9 bases. The CDR3 extends over 15 amino acids. Germline V lookup: CDR1 SGHDN, CDR2 FVKESK. The V gene end was trimmed by 1 base and the J gene end by 6 bases; junction bases not matched to a gene: 6. For the CDR3, the DNA is TGTGCCAGCAGCCAAGTCGTGGGACAGGGACCTGAAGCTTTCTTT. As protein: CASSQVVGQGPEAFF.

This chain links TRBV28 with TRBJ2-7; perhaps D is TRBD1 or TRBD2 (7 bases each). The V gene's germline CDR1 is MDHEN and CDR2 SYDVKM. The CDR3 is made up of 16 amino acids. Trimming shortened V by 1 base and J by 7 bases, and 20 bases separated the two germline ends. CDR3: CASSLFRTGGGGEQYF. The CDR3 DNA is TGTGCCAGCAGTTTATTTCGGACAGGAGGGGGGGGTGAGCAGTACTTC.

This chain uses TRBV6-1 with TRBJ2-7, with a possible D match to TRBD2 (7 bases). Trimming took off 8 bases at V and 2 bases at J, with 19 bases between the two ends. This CDR3 is built from 15 residues. Germline CDR1 is MNHNS and CDR2 is SASEGT. Written as DNA, the CDR3 is TGTGCCAGCTGGGGGGGCATTACCCTAGCCTACGAGCAGTACTTC. This sequence encodes CASWGGITLAYEQYF.

J is TRBJ2-2 and V is TRBV7-6; D is undetermined. V dropped 1 base and J dropped 2 bases, with 5 bases sitting between them. The CDR3 contains 14 residues. In germline, CDR1 is SGHVS, CDR2 FNYEAQ. This CDR3 reads CASSLGVNTGELFF. Here the CDR3 DNA reads TGTGCCAGCAGCTTAGGGGTTAACACCGGGGAGCTGTTTTTT. The whole variable domain, filled in from reference TRBV7-6 and TRBJ2-2, reads GAGVSQSPRYKVTKRGQDVALRCDPISGHVSLYWYRQALGQGPEFLTYFNYEAQQDKSGLPNDRFSAERPEGSISTLTIQRTEQRDSAMYRCASSLGVNTGELFFGEGSRLTVL.

The sample holds one count of this clone. V usage is TRBV6-1 and J usage is TRBJ1-1, with a tentative D call TRBD1 (6 bases). This CDR3 contains 14 residues. The germline V and J ends were trimmed by 7 bases and 2 bases, with 14 bases remaining between them. The V gene's germline CDR1 is MNHNS and CDR2 SASEGT. The CDR3 nucleotides are TGTGCCAGCACCTCCCCGGACAGTAACACTGAAGCTTTCTTT. Amino acids: CASTSPDSNTEAFF.

The chain combines TRBV5-1 with TRBJ2-3; D is unresolved. V lost 1 base and J lost 2, with 8 bases in between. Germline CDR1 reads SGHRS; CDR2 reads YFSETQ. The length of the CDR3 is 14 residues. CDR3 protein: CASSLPGPTDTQYF. CDR3 bases: TGCGCCAGCAGCTTGCCGGGCCCCACAGATACGCAGTATTTT.

This chain joins TRBV18 and TRBJ2-5, with D possibly called TRBD1 or TRBD2 (6 bases each). The CDR3 spans 13 residues. CDR1 is KGHSH and CDR2 is LQKENI in the germline V gene. V lost 3 bases, J lost 6 bases, and 11 bases lay in between. CDR3 residues: CASSPGGAKTQYF. The CDR3 nucleotides read TGTGCCAGCTCACCCGGGGGCGCAAAGACCCAGTACTTC.

This chain uses TRBV27 with TRBJ1-2, with TRBD1 as a possible D gene (6 bases). Germline V gene sequence: CDR1 MNHEY, CDR2 SMNVEV (reference sequence). The CDR3 extends over 11 amino acids. V was cut by 8 bases and J by 4 bases, with 8 bases left in between. CDR3: CASGQTYGYTF. CDR3 in DNA: TGTGCCAGCGGACAGACCTATGGCTACACCTTC.

The genes are TRBV30 and TRBJ1-1; no clear D. The V gene's germline CDR1 is GTSNPN and CDR2 SVGIG (reference sequence). Between the trimmed V and J ends, which lost 2 bases and 8 bases, there was a span of 12 bases. There are 12 residues in the CDR3. This CDR3 is CAWSRSSTEAFF. The CDR3 DNA is TGTGCCTGGAGTAGGTCATCCACCGAAGCTTTCTTT.

This sequence joins TRBV18 and TRBJ1-1, with D unclear. The germline V gene has CDR1 KGHSH and CDR2 LQKENI. Trimming pared 2 bases from V and 2 bases from J, leaving 15 bases between. This CDR3 spans 16 amino acids. The CDR3 reads CASSPGPGRVNTEAFF. The CDR3 DNA sequence: TGTGCCAGCTCACCAGGCCCCGGGAGGGTAAACACTGAAGCTTTCTTT.

The chain recombines TRBV21-1 with TRBJ1-2. TRBV21-1 is an annotated pseudogene. The CDR3 runs 14 residues. For the CDR3, the DNA is TGTGCCAGCAGCAAAGGTGGAGCTAACTATGGCTACACCTTC. Residues: CASSKGGANYGYTF.

This clone was picked up a small number of times. The chain combines TRBV15 with TRBJ1-3; D is ambiguous. Germline CDR1 and CDR2: LNHNV and YYDKDF (reference sequence). CDR3 length: 14 amino acids. The V end lost 0 bases, the J end lost 2 bases, and 5 bases lay between the germline ends. As DNA, the CDR3 is TGTGCCACCAGCAGAGAGGAGCCTGGAAACACCATATATTTT. It specifies CATSREEPGNTIYF.

V gene TRBV6-6 combines with J gene TRBJ2-7, with TRBD2 matching over 12 bases. Trimming at V came to 9 bases and at J to 5 bases, leaving 8 bases not matched to a gene. Germline lookup yields CDR1 MNHNY and CDR2 SVGAGI (reference sequence). There are 14 residues in the CDR3. The CDR3 region has the DNA TGTGCCAGAGGGTTCCTAGCGGGAGGGGACGAGCAGTACTTC. Its translation: CARGFLAGGDEQYF.

This clone was found a few times. This chain links TRBV6-6 with TRBJ1-2, with 9 bases lining up with TRBD1. J was trimmed by 5 bases and V by 6 bases; bases with no gene match: 7. The length of the CDR3 is 14 residues. Germline V gene sequence: CDR1 MNHNY, CDR2 SVGAGI (reference sequence). The CDR3 sequence: CASSSGTGRYGYTF. CDR3 coding DNA: TGTGCCAGCAGCTCCGGGACAGGGCGGTATGGCTACACCTTC.